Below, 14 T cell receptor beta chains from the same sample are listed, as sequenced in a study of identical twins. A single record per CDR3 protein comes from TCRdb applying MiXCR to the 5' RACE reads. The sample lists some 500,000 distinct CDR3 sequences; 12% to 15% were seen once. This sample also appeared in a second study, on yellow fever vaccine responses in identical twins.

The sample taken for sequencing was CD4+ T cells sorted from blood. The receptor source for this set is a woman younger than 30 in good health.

CDR3 protein: CASSDFLQVGEKLFF. In DNA form, the CDR3 reads TGTGCCAGCAGTGATTTCCTCCAGGTTGGGGAAAAACTGTTTTTT. The chain recombines TRBV2 with TRBJ1-4; no clear D. Trimming left V 3 bases short and J 8 bases short, with 16 bases between. The CDR3 sequence is 15 residues long. Germline loops: CDR1 SNHLY, CDR2 FYNNEI.

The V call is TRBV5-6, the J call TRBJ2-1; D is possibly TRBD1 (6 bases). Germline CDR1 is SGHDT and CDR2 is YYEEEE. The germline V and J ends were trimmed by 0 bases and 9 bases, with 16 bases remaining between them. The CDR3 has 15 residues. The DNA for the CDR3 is TGTGCCAGCAGCTTGGCCGGGACACCTCTGGGTGAGCAGTTCTTC. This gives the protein CASSLAGTPLGEQFF.

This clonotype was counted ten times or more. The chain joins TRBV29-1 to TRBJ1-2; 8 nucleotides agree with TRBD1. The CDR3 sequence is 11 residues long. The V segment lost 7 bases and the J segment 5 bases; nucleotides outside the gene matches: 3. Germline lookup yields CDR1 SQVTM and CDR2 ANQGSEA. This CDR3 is CSAGQDYGYTF. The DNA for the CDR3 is TGCAGCGCGGGACAGGATTATGGCTACACCTTC.

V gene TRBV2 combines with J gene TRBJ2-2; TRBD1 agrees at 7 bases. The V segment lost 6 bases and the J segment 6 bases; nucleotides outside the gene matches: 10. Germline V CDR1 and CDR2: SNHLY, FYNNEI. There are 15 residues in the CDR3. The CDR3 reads CASRQRQGPAGELFF. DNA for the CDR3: TGTGCCAGCAGGCAAAGACAGGGACCCGCCGGGGAGCTGTTTTTT. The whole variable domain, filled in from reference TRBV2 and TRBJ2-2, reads EPEVTQTPSHQVTQMGQEVILRCVPISNHLYFYWYRQILGQKVEFLVSFYNNEISEKSEIFDDQFSVERPDGSNFTLKIRSTKLEDSAMYFCASRQRQGPAGELFFGEGSRLTVL.

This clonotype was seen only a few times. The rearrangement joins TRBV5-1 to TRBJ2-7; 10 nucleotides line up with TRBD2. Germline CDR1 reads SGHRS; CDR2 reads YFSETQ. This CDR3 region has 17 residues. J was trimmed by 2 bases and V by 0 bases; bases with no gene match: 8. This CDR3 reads CASSLVAGGTLPYEQYF. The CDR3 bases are TGCGCCAGCAGCTTGGTAGCGGGGGGAACACTCCCCTACGAGCAGTACTTC.

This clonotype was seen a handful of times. CDR3 sequence (DNA): TGTGCCAGCTCACCACCCAGACTACAAGAGACCCAGTACTTC. Its protein product is CASSPPRLQETQYF. The V and J genes are TRBV18 and TRBJ2-5, with D perhaps TRBD2 (5 bases). The CDR3 covers 14 residues. V was clipped by 0 bases and J by 2 bases, with 7 bases between them. In germline, CDR1 is KGHSH, CDR2 LQKENI.

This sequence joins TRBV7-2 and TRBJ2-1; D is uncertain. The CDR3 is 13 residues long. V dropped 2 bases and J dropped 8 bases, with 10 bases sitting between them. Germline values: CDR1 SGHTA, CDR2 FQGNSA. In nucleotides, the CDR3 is TGTGCCAGCAGCTTACGACAACGCGATGAGCAGTTCTTC. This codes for CASSLRQRDEQFF.

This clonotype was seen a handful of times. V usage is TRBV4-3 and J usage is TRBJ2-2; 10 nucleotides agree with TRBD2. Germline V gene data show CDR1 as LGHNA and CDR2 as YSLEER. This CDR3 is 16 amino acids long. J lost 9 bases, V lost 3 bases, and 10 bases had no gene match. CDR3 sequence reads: CASSHSLAGTRRELFF. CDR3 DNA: TGCGCCAGCAGCCATTCACTAGCGGGAACGCGGAGGGAGCTGTTTTTT.

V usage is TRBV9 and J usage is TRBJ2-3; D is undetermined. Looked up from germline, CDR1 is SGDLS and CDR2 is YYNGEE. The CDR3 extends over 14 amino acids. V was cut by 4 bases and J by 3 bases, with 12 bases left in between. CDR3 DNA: TGTGCCAGCAGCCGAGGACCGTGGACAGATACGCAGTATTTT. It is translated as CASSRGPWTDTQYF.

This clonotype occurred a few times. CDR3 nucleotides: TGCGCCAGCAGCTTGGCCGGCTTGCGGGGGGGATACAATGAGCAGTTCTTC. It specifies CASSLAGLRGGYNEQFF. The J gene is TRBJ2-1, the V gene TRBV5-1; TRBD2 matches 9 bases. The CDR3 consists of 17 residues. Trimming at V came to 0 bases and at J to 4 bases, leaving 8 bases not matched to a gene. Per germline, CDR1 SGHRS and CDR2 YFSETQ.

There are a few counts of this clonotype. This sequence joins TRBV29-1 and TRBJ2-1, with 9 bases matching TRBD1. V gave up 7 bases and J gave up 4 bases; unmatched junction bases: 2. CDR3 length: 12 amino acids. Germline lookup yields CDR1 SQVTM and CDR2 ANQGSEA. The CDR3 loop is CSAGQGYNEQFF. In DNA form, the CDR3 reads TGCAGCGCCGGACAGGGGTACAATGAGCAGTTCTTC.

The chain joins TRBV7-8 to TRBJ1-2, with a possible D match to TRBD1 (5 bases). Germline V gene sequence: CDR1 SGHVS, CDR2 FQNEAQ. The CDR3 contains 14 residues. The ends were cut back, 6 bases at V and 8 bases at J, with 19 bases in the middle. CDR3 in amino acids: CASSSGIVSSGYTF. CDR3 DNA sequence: TGTGCCAGCAGTTCAGGGATAGTATCGTCAGGCTACACCTTC. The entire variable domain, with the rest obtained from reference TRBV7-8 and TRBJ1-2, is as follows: GAGVSQSPRYKVAKRGQDVALRCDPISGHVSLFWYQQALGQGPEFLTYFQNEAQLDKSGLPSDRFFAERPEGSVSTLKIQRTQQEDSAVYLCASSSGIVSSGYTFGSGTRLTVV.

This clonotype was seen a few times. This chain's CDR3 is CSANGPTQVTGETQYF. DNA for the CDR3: TGCAGTGCAAACGGTCCCACACAGGTGACGGGGGAGACCCAGTACTTC. The chain combines TRBV20-1 with TRBJ2-5, with D tentatively TRBD1 or TRBD2 (5 bases each). The CDR3 consists of 16 residues. Trimming took 6 bases from V and 5 from J, leaving 25 bases between them. Germline V gives CDR1 DFQATT, CDR2 SNEGSKA (reference sequence).

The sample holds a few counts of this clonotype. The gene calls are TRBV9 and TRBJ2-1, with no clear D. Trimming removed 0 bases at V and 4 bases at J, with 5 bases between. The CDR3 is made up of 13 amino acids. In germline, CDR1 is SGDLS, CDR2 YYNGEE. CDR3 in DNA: TGTGCCAGCAGCGTAGACCTATACAATGAGCAGTTCTTC. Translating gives CASSVDLYNEQFF.